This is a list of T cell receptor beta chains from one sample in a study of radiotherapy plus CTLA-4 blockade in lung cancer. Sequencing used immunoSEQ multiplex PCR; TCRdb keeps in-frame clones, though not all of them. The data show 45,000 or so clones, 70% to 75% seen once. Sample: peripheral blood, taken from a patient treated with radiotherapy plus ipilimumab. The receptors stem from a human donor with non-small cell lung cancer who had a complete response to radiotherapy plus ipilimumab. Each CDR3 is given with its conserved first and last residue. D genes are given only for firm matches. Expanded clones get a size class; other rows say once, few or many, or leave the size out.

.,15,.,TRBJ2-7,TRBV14,CASSPNDFGQSEQYF,TGTGCCAGCAGCCCTAACGACTTCGGACAGTCCGAGCAGTACTTC
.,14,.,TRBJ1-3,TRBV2,CASTGSGAGNTIYF,TGTGCCAGCACCGGAAGTGGGGCCGGAAACACCATATATTTT
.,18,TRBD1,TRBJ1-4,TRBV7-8,CASSLGTGGAGTNEKLFF,TGTGCCAGCAGCTTGGGGACAGGGGGTGCCGGGACTAATGAAAAACTGTTTTTT
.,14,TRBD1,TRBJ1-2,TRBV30,CAWSVPGGGLSYTF,TGTGCCTGGAGTGTACCAGGGGGCGGGCTAAGCTACACCTTC
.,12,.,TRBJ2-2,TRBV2,CASSEDKGELFF,TGTGCCAGCAGTGAAGACAAAGGGGAGCTGTTTTTT
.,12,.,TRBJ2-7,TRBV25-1,CASSRTAYEQYF,TGTGCCAGCAGTCGGACAGCTTACGAGCAGTACTTC
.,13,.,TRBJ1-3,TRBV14,CASSHLGANTIYF,TGTGCCAGCAGCCACCTGGGGGCAAACACCATATATTTT
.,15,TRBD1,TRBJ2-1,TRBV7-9,CASSQDRGRNNEQFF,TGTGCCAGCAGCCAAGACAGGGGTAGGAACAATGAGCAGTTCTTC
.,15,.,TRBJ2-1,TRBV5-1,CASSRGLWGDNEQFF,TGCGCCAGCAGCAGGGGACTCTGGGGCGACAATGAGCAGTTCTTC
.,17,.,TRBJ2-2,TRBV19,CASSFLLRTPNTGELFF,TGTGCCAGTAGTTTTCTCTTGCGGACACCCAACACCGGGGAGCTGTTTTTT
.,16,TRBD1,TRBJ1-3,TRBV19,CASSREGQSSGNTIYF,TGTGCCAGTAGTAGAGAGGGACAGTCCTCTGGAAACACCATATATTTT
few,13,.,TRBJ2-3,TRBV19,CASSVIVTDTQYF,TGTGCCAGTAGTGTGATAGTCACAGATACGCAGTATTTT
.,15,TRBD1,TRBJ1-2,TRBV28,CASSWGDRGNYGYTF,TGTGCCAGCAGTTGGGGGGACAGGGGCAACTATGGCTACACCTTC
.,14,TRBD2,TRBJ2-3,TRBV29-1,CSAEGASGRATQYF,TGCAGCGCTGAGGGGGCTAGCGGGAGAGCTACGCAGTATTTT
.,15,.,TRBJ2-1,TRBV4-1,CASSQPRGTYNEQFF,TGCGCCAGCAGCCAACCCCGGGGAACCTACAATGAGCAGTTCTTC
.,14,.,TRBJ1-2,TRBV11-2,CASSLETGFYGYTF,TGTGCCAGCAGCTTAGAGACAGGTTTCTATGGCTACACCTTC